Listed below are T cell receptor beta chains from one sample, sequenced in a study of blood T cell repertoires in COVID-19. Libraries were prepared by immunoSEQ multiplex PCR; TCRdb keeps only in-frame clonotypes and omits some of them. The table records almost 55,000 clones, about nine tenths of them present only once. Material: peripheral blood. Source of these receptors: a man aged 45-65 years with active COVID-19. CDR3s include the opening cysteine and the closing phenylalanine or tryptophan. Each record gives: CDR3 protein, CDR3 DNA, V gene, clone size, D gene, J gene. The D gene is left open where the match is weak. The size field is filled for only some rows; it gives once, few, many or a size class.

CDR3aa: CASSFHGNQETQYF
CDR3nt: TGCGCCAGCAGCTTCCACGGGAACCAAGAGACCCAGTACTTC
v_gene: TRBV5-1
abundance: .
d_gene: .
j_gene: TRBJ2-5

CDR3aa: CASSPKAGTGGSHEQFF
CDR3nt: TGTGCCAGCAGCCCCAAAGCCGGGACTGGAGGTAGTCATGAGCAGTTCTTC
v_gene: TRBV7-2
abundance: .
d_gene: .
j_gene: TRBJ2-1

CDR3aa: CASTLAGDSYNEQFF
CDR3nt: TGTGCCAGCACCCTAGCGGGTGACTCCTACAATGAGCAGTTCTTC
v_gene: TRBV5-8
abundance: .
d_gene: TRBD2
j_gene: TRBJ2-1

CDR3aa: CASRLLSNQPQHF
CDR3nt: TGTGCCAGCAGACTCTTGAGCAATCAGCCCCAGCATTTT
v_gene: TRBV7-2
abundance: medium-sized
d_gene: .
j_gene: TRBJ1-5

CDR3aa: CASSLRWGVDEQYF
CDR3nt: TGTGCCAGCAGCTTGCGGTGGGGAGTAGACGAGCAGTACTTC
v_gene: TRBV6-5
abundance: once
d_gene: .
j_gene: TRBJ2-7

CDR3aa: CASSPRVVAGGGRAQYF
CDR3nt: TGTGCCAGCAGTCCCAGGGTTGTAGCGGGAGGGGGCAGGGCCCAGTACTTC
v_gene: TRBV28
abundance: .
d_gene: TRBD2
j_gene: TRBJ2-5

CDR3aa: CASSLNGFMNTEAFF
CDR3nt: TGTGCCAGCAGCTTAAACGGGTTTATGAACACTGAAGCTTTCTTT
v_gene: TRBV7-2
abundance: .
d_gene: .
j_gene: TRBJ1-1

CDR3aa: CASSSVGPNSAEAFF
CDR3nt: TGTGCCAGCTCCTCGGTAGGCCCAAATAGCGCTGAAGCTTTCTTT
v_gene: TRBV18
abundance: once
d_gene: .
j_gene: TRBJ1-1

CDR3aa: CASSLEVSYEQYF
CDR3nt: TGTGCCAGCAGCTTAGAAGTGAGCTACGAGCAGTACTTC
v_gene: TRBV11-2
abundance: few
d_gene: .
j_gene: TRBJ2-7

CDR3aa: CASSSPGTYSNQPQHF
CDR3nt: TGTGCCAGCAGCTCCCCGGGGACTTATAGCAATCAGCCCCAGCATTTT
v_gene: TRBV21-1
abundance: .
d_gene: .
j_gene: TRBJ1-5

CDR3aa: CASSSGTGGYNEQFF
CDR3nt: TGTGCCAGCAGTTCAGGGACAGGGGGATACAATGAGCAGTTCTTC
v_gene: TRBV28
abundance: .
d_gene: TRBD1
j_gene: TRBJ2-1

CDR3aa: CASREDKYEQYF
CDR3nt: TGTGCCAGCAGGGAGGATAAGTACGAGCAGTACTTC
v_gene: TRBV6-1
abundance: .
d_gene: .
j_gene: TRBJ2-7

CDR3aa: CASSEAGLQETQYF
CDR3nt: TGTGCCAGCAGTGAAGCTGGACTTCAAGAGACCCAGTACTTC
v_gene: TRBV2
abundance: .
d_gene: .
j_gene: TRBJ2-5

CDR3aa: CASSEQGTNIQYF
CDR3nt: TGCGCCAGCAGTGAACAGGGGACAAACATTCAGTACTTC
v_gene: TRBV10-2
abundance: .
d_gene: TRBD1
j_gene: TRBJ2-4

CDR3aa: CASSRLAGPSTGETQYF
CDR3nt: TGTGCCAGCAGCCGACTAGCGGGCCCTTCTACGGGGGAGACCCAGTACTTC
v_gene: TRBV11-2
abundance: .
d_gene: TRBD2
j_gene: TRBJ2-5

CDR3aa: CATSKQQGALNEKLFF
CDR3nt: TGTGCCACCAGCAAGCAACAGGGGGCCCTTAATGAAAAACTGTTTTTT
v_gene: TRBV15
abundance: .
d_gene: TRBD1
j_gene: TRBJ1-4

CDR3aa: CASSVAGGNNEQFF
CDR3nt: TGTGCCAGCAGCGTAGCTGGCGGGAACAATGAGCAGTTCTTC
v_gene: TRBV9
abundance: .
d_gene: .
j_gene: TRBJ2-1

CDR3aa: CASSLLWELSSGNTIYF
CDR3nt: TGTGCCAGCAGTTTATTGTGGGAGCTAAGCTCTGGAAACACCATATATTTT
v_gene: TRBV28
abundance: few
d_gene: .
j_gene: TRBJ1-3

CDR3aa: CATRGGTGGTEAFF
CDR3nt: TGTGCCACCAGAGGGGGGACAGGAGGGACTGAAGCTTTCTTT
v_gene: TRBV24-1
abundance: .
d_gene: TRBD1
j_gene: TRBJ1-1

CDR3aa: CASSPSAGYNEQFF
CDR3nt: TGTGCCAGCTCACCTTCGGCGGGATACAATGAGCAGTTCTTC
v_gene: TRBV18
abundance: .
d_gene: .
j_gene: TRBJ2-1

CDR3aa: CASSQDGIKGDNSPLHF
CDR3nt: TGTGCCAGCAGCCAAGACGGGATTAAGGGGGATAATTCACCCCTCCACTTT
v_gene: TRBV5-6
abundance: .
d_gene: .
j_gene: TRBJ1-6